Each of the 2 T cell receptor beta chains below was sequenced from the same sample in a study of cytotoxic CD8 clonotypes in ibrutinib-treated CLL. Profiled with immunoSEQ multiplex PCR; TCRdb holds only in-frame clones, not every one. The sample carries 130,000 or so clones, 70% to 85% recorded once. The specimen was PBMCs, collected after 12 months of ibrutinib treatment. The receptors were gathered from a human donor with chronic lymphocytic leukemia.

This clone was seen a few times. V usage is TRBV28 and J usage is TRBJ1-4; 7 bases are shared with TRBD1. Germline trimming cut 3 bases from V and 5 bases from J; bases unmatched to any gene: 3. From germline, CDR1 is MDHEN and CDR2 SYDVKM. This CDR3 has 14 amino acids. CDR3 sequence reads: CASSLRQGNEKLFF. The CDR3 coding sequence is TGTGCCAGCAGTTTGCGACAGGGCAATGAAAAACTGTTTTTT. Together with reference TRBV28 and TRBJ1-4, the CDR3 gives the full variable domain: DVKVTQSSRYLVKRTGEKVFLECVQDMDHENMFWYRQDPGLGLRLIYFSYDVKMKEKGDIPEGYSVSREKKERFSLILESASTNQTSMYLCASSLRQGNEKLFFGSGTQLSVL.

This chain links TRBV6-1 with TRBJ2-2; D tentatively reads TRBD1 or TRBD2 (5 bases each). Trimming pared 8 bases from V and 5 bases from J, leaving 12 bases between. Germline V gives CDR1 MNHNS, CDR2 SASEGT. There are 13 residues in the CDR3. The CDR3 here is CASQKEGTGELFF. CDR3 in DNA: TGTGCCAGCCAAAAAGAGGGGACCGGGGAGCTGTTTTTT.